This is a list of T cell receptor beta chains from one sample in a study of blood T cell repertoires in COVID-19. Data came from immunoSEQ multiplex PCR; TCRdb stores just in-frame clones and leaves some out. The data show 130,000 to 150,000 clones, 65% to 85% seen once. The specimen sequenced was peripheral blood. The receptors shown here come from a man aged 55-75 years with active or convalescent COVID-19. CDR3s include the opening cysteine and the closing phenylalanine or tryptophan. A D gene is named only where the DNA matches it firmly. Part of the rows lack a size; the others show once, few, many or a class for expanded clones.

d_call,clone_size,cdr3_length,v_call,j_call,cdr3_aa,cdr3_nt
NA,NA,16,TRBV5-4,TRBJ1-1,CASSPTGNLGNTEAFF,TGTGCCAGCAGCCCGACGGGGAATTTAGGGAACACTGAAGCTTTCTTT
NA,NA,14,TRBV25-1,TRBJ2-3,CASSELSYTDTQYF,TGTGCCAGCAGTGAACTCAGTTACACAGATACGCAGTATTTT
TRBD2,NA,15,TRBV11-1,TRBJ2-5,CASRRPGLGEETQYF,TGTGCCAGCAGAAGGCCGGGACTAGGGGAAGAGACCCAGTACTTC
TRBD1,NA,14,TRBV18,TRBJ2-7,CASSPLDRGGEQYF,TGTGCCAGCTCACCTCTCGACAGGGGCGGCGAGCAGTACTTC
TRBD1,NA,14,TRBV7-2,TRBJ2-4,CASSLDRGQNIQYF,TGTGCCAGCAGCTTAGATAGGGGGCAGAACATTCAGTACTTC
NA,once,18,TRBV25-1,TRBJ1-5,CASSELNPGAEGNQPQHF,TGTGCCAGCAGTGAATTGAACCCAGGAGCGGAGGGCAATCAGCCCCAGCATTTT
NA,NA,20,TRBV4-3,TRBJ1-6,CASSQDRKTRGSSYNSPLHF,TGCGCCAGCAGCCAAGATCGTAAGACAAGGGGGAGCTCCTATAATTCACCCCTCCACTTT
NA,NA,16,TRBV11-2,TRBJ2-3,CASSSLSGILTDTQYF,TGTGCCAGCAGCTCCCTCTCCGGGATTCTCACAGATACGCAGTATTTT
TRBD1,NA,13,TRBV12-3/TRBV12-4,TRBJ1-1,CASSLDRVTEAFF,TGTGCCAGCAGCCTGGACAGGGTAACTGAAGCTTTCTTT
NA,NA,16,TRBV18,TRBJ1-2,CASSPLRQYTPYGYTF,TGTGCCAGCTCACCTCTCCGACAGTACACGCCCTATGGCTACACCTTC
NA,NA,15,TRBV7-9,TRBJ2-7,CASSKAGARPYEQYF,TGTGCCAGCAGCAAGGCGGGGGCTCGGCCTTACGAGCAGTACTTC
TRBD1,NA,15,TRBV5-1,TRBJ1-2,CASSPQTGNPYGYTF,TGCGCCAGCAGCCCACAGACAGGGAACCCCTATGGCTACACCTTC
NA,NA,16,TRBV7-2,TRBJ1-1,CASSLIVGGTATEAFF,TGTGCCAGCAGCTTAATCGTTGGAGGGACGGCCACTGAAGCTTTCTTT
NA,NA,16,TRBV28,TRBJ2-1,CASSTPGGGSNNEQFF,TGTGCCAGCAGTACCCCCGGGGGAGGTTCAAACAATGAGCAGTTCTTC
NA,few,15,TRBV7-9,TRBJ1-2,CASSLGSGDNYGYTF,TGTGCCAGCAGCTTAGGTTCGGGAGACAACTATGGCTACACCTTC
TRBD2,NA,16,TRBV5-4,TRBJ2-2,CASSLDPAGYTGELFF,TGTGCCAGCAGCTTGGACCCAGCGGGATACACCGGGGAGCTGTTTTTT
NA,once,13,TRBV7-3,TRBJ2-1,CASSLNSLTEQFF,TGTGCCAGCAGCTTAAACTCTCTAACTGAGCAGTTCTTC
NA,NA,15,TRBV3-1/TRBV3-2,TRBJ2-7,CASSQGRSSSYEQYF,TGTGCCAGCAGCCAAGGACGGAGCAGCTCCTACGAGCAGTACTTC
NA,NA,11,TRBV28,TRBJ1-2,CASRRGNGYTF,TGTGCCAGCCGTCGGGGGAATGGCTACACCTTC
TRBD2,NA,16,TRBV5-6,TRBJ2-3,CASSSLAGGPRDTQYF,TGTGCCAGCAGCTCCTTAGCGGGAGGGCCTAGGGATACGCAGTATTTT
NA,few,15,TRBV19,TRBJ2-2,CASRSLEKGKGELFF,TGTGCCAGTAGGTCCCTTGAGAAGGGGAAGGGGGAGCTGTTTTTT
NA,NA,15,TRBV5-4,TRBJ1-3,CASSFGGFSGNTIYF,TGTGCCAGCAGCTTCGGCGGATTCTCTGGAAACACCATATATTTT
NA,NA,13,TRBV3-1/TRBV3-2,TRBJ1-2,CASSQRKGDGYTF,TGTGCCAGCAGCCAAAGAAAGGGGGATGGCTACACCTTC
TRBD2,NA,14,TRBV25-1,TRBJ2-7,CASSESGGSYEQYF,TGTGCCAGCAGTGAATCCGGCGGGAGCTACGAGCAGTACTTC
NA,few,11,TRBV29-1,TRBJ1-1,CSGERNTEAFF,TGCAGCGGGGAGAGAAACACTGAAGCTTTCTTT
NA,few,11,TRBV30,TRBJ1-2,CAWSDKYGYTF,TGTGCCTGGAGTGACAAATATGGCTACACCTTC
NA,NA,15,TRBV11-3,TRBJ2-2,CASSLDRAGTGELFF,TGTGCCAGCAGCTTAGATCGTGCGGGTACCGGGGAGCTGTTTTTT
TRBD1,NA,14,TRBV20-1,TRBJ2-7,CSASTSGQTYEQYF,TGCAGTGCTAGTACCTCGGGACAGACCTACGAGCAGTACTTC
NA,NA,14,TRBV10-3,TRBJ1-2,CAISELRADYGYTF,TGTGCCATCAGTGAGTTGCGGGCGGACTATGGCTACACCTTC
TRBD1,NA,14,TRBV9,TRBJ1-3,CASSPTGVGNTIYF,TGTGCCAGCAGCCCGACAGGGGTTGGAAACACCATATATTTT
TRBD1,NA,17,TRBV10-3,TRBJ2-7,CAISEPSRRTGPYEQYF,TGTGCCATCAGTGAGCCGTCCCGTAGGACAGGGCCCTACGAGCAGTACTTC
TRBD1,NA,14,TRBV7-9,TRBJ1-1,CASSRTGGNTEAFF,TGTGCCAGCAGCCGTACAGGGGGGAACACTGAAGCTTTCTTT
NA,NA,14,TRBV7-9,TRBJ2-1,CASSLGVGAHEQFF,TGTGCCAGCAGCTTAGGGGTAGGAGCGCATGAGCAGTTCTTC
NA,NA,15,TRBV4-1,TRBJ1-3,CASSQDHGYGNTIYF,TGCGCCAGCAGCCAAGATCACGGGTACGGAAACACCATATATTTT
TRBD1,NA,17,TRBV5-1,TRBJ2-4,CASSLDTGGLAKNIQYF,TGCGCCAGCAGCTTGGATACAGGGGGCCTAGCCAAAAACATTCAGTACTTC
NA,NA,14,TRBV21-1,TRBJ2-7,CASRKCGERREQYF,TGTGCCAGCAGAAAATGTGGTGAGCGGCGGGAGCAGTACTTC
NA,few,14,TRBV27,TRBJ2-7,CASSPFPLTHEQYF,TGTGCCAGCAGTCCTTTCCCTCTAACCCACGAGCAGTACTTC
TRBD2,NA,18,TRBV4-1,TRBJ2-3,CASSQDPAGGPQMGTQYF,TGCGCCAGCAGCCAAGATCCCGCGGGAGGGCCCCAGATGGGTACGCAGTATTTT
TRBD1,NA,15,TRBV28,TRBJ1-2,CASRPQGESNYGYTF,TGTGCCAGCAGGCCGCAGGGGGAATCTAACTATGGCTACACCTTC
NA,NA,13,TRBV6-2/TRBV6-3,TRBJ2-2,CASSLAVGGELFF,TGTGCCAGCAGTTTAGCTGTTGGCGGGGAGCTGTTTTTT
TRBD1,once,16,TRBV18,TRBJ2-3,CASSPGGQGVTDTQYF,TGTGCCAGCTCACCGGGAGGACAGGGGGTCACAGATACGCAGTATTTT
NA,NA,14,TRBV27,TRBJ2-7,CASSLYGGVYEQYF,TGTGCCAGCAGTTTATATGGAGGGGTGTACGAGCAGTACTTC
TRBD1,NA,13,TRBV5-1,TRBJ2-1,CASSWGQNNEQFF,TGCGCCAGCAGCTGGGGACAGAACAATGAGCAGTTCTTC
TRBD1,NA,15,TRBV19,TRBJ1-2,CASSRSGGDFFGYTF,TGTGCCAGTAGTCGGTCAGGGGGCGACTTTTTCGGCTACACCTTC
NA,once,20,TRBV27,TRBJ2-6,CASNSEGANFGSSGANVLTF,TGTGCCAGCAACTCGGAGGGGGCAAATTTTGGGAGCTCTGGGGCCAACGTCCTGACTTTC
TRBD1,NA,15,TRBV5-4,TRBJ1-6,CASSPGTGVSSPLHF,TGTGCCAGCAGCCCGGGGACAGGGGTCAGTTCACCCCTCCACTTT
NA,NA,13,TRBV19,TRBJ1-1,CASRILRGTEAFF,TGTGCCAGTAGAATACTGCGCGGCACTGAAGCTTTCTTT
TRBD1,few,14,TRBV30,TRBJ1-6,CAWTRDRVDSPLHF,TGTGCCTGGACCCGGGACAGGGTGGATTCACCCCTCCACTTT
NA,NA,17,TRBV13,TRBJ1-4,CASSLRAAPAENEKLFF,TGTGCCAGCAGCTTGAGGGCGGCCCCTGCGGAAAATGAAAAACTGTTTTTT